These T cell receptor beta chains were read from a single sample in a study of blood T cell repertoires in COVID-19. Clones were read by immunoSEQ multiplex PCR, and TCRdb kept only the in-frame ones, dropping some. The table includes under 150,000 clones, under 85% detected once. The sample comprised peripheral blood. The receptors derive from a man aged 50-59 years with active or convalescent COVID-19. CDR3s include the opening cysteine and the closing phenylalanine or tryptophan. D genes are given only for firm matches. Size is omitted from some rows. Given values are once, few, many or a class for expanded clones.

TRBJ2-2 TRBD2 once TRBV5-1 16 CASSLQAGEYTGELFF TGCGCCAGCAGCTTGCAAGCGGGAGAGTACACCGGGGAGCTGTTTTTT
TRBJ2-5 TRBD2 - TRBV29-1 15 CSVVKREIWDETQYF TGCAGCGTTGTGAAGCGGGAAATATGGGACGAGACCCAGTACTTC
TRBJ1-2 - - TRBV30 16 CAWSERGWMKDYGYTF TGTGCCTGGAGTGAAAGGGGATGGATGAAAGACTATGGCTACACCTTC
TRBJ1-4 - - TRBV29-1 13 CSVRGTDYEKLFF TGCAGCGTGAGGGGGACGGATTATGAAAAACTGTTTTTT
TRBJ1-4 TRBD1 - TRBV6-2/TRBV6-3 14 CASSSSGGNEKLFF TGTGCCAGCAGTTCTTCAGGGGGGAATGAAAAACTGTTTTTT
TRBJ2-5 - - TRBV7-2 12 CASSFSVVTQYF TGTGCCAGCAGTTTTAGCGTTGTGACCCAGTACTTC
TRBJ2-1 - - TRBV5-6 15 CASSSPRGKYNEQFF TGTGCCAGCAGCTCCCCTCGGGGTAAATACAATGAGCAGTTCTTC
TRBJ2-3 - - TRBV7-6 17 CASSLAPPADTTDTQYF TGTGCCAGCAGCTTAGCTCCACCGGCCGACACCACAGATACGCAGTATTTT
TRBJ2-3 TRBD2 - TRBV4-2 17 CASSQIIAGGSTDTQYF TGTGCCAGCAGCCAAATCATAGCGGGAGGTTCCACAGATACGCAGTATTTT
TRBJ2-7 TRBD2 - TRBV4-2 16 CASSQDGREFTYEQYF TGTGCCAGCAGCCAAGACGGGAGGGAATTCACCTACGAGCAGTACTTC
TRBJ1-3 - - TRBV12-5 14 CASASGTTGNTIYF TGTGCTAGTGCCTCAGGGACAACGGGAAACACCATATATTTT
TRBJ1-1 - - TRBV3-1/TRBV3-2 13 CASSQDYSKWAFF TGTGCCAGCAGCCAAGATTACTCTAAGTGGGCTTTCTTT
TRBJ1-4 - - TRBV7-8 15 CASSLGGEGFEKLFF TGTGCCAGCAGCTTAGGGGGAGAGGGCTTCGAAAAACTGTTTTTT
TRBJ1-2 - - TRBV12-3/TRBV12-4 11 CASSRNYGYTF TGTGCCAGCAGTCGTAACTATGGCTACACCTTC
TRBJ2-2 - - TRBV28 14 CASLPGQNTGELFF TGTGCCAGCTTACCGGGACAGAACACCGGGGAGCTGTTTTTT
TRBJ2-1 - - TRBV3-1/TRBV3-2 13 CASSQADTDEQFF TGTGCCAGCAGCCAAGCGGACACGGATGAGCAGTTCTTC
TRBJ1-2 TRBD1 - TRBV6-5 14 CASSSTGGGYGYTF TGTGCCAGCAGTTCCACAGGGGGAGGGTATGGCTACACCTTC
TRBJ2-5 TRBD2 - TRBV7-7 20 CASSLAPHSQTSAYQETQYF TGTGCCAGCAGCTTAGCGCCCCACAGCCAAACTAGCGCCTACCAAGAGACCCAGTACTTC
TRBJ2-2 TRBD1 - TRBV5-1 15 CASSYGQGAGGELFF TGCGCCAGCAGCTACGGACAGGGGGCAGGTGGGGAGCTGTTTTTT
TRBJ1-1 - - TRBV9 12 CASSDGYTEAFF TGTGCCAGCAGCGACGGTTACACTGAAGCTTTCTTT
TRBJ2-6 TRBD1 - TRBV6-1 18 CASSKGQGPPSGANVLTF TGTGCCAGCAGTAAAGGACAGGGGCCCCCCTCTGGGGCCAACGTCCTGACTTTC
TRBJ1-6 TRBD1 - TRBV11-2 16 CASTLRRTGVDSPLHF TGTGCCAGCACCCTCAGAAGGACAGGGGTCGATTCACCCCTCCACTTT
TRBJ1-6 - - TRBV10-3 15 CAISSGTDDNSPLHF TGTGCCATCAGCTCCGGGACTGACGATAATTCACCCCTCCACTTT
TRBJ2-1 - - TRBV3-1/TRBV3-2 15 CASSQVSGDLGEQFF TGTGCCAGCAGCCAAGTATCAGGGGATTTGGGTGAGCAGTTCTTC
TRBJ1-2 - - TRBV6-2/TRBV6-3 12 CASSFNSYGYTF TGTGCCAGCAGTTTTAACAGCTATGGCTACACCTTC
TRBJ2-2 TRBD1 - TRBV7-3 18 CASSLYPPGQGEGGELFF TGTGCCAGCAGCTTATATCCCCCGGGACAGGGGGAGGGCGGGGAGCTGTTTTTT
TRBJ1-2 TRBD1 - TRBV27 15 CASSPLTGANYGYTF TGTGCCAGCAGCCCTCTTACAGGGGCCAACTATGGCTACACCTTC